This TCR beta chain was retrieved from a study of identical twins. General observations from the study: The abundant beta clonotypes from cord blood had fewer insertions, and memory repertoires had none of this.

Unique molecular identifiers were present on the cDNA, which also gained a universal primer site by template switching. TCRdb reanalysed the 5' RACE reads using MiXCR and keeps one entry per CDR3 protein. The data contain about 530,000 distinct CDR3 sequences, around 22% of them seen just once; the ten biggest clones take up about 0.5%. This clonotype was recorded a few times. Its antigen is currently unknown. The V end was cut by 7 bases, the J end by 7 bases, with 16 bases between. CDR1 is SNHLY and CDR2 is FYNNEI in the germline V gene. CDR3 size: 13 residues. A further study also used this sample, focusing on yellow fever vaccine responses in identical twins.

The chain is built from TRBV2 and TRBJ1-1, with D hard to call. This TCR derives from a woman in her late teens or twenties in good health. The sample comprised CD4+ T cells sorted from blood. The CDR3 sequence: CASIPARLNEAFF. CDR3 DNA: TGTGCCAGCATTCCCGCGAGACTCAATGAAGCTTTCTTT.